These 8 T cell receptor beta chains were all obtained from the same sample, sequenced in a study of chemoradiotherapy in HPV16-positive cancers. Sequencing used immunoSEQ multiplex PCR; TCRdb keeps in-frame clones, though not all of them. This table has approximately 12,000 clones, around 89% appearing once. Sampling took place from a patient who underwent chemoradiotherapy. These receptors were obtained from a human donor with HPV-associated anogenital cancer.

The rearrangement uses TRBV6-5 and TRBJ2-2; the D is unclear. The CDR3 runs 15 residues. Germline CDR1 MNHEY, CDR2 SVGAGI. V was trimmed by 1 base and J by 8 bases, leaving 14 bases between them. The CDR3 region has the DNA TGTGCCAGCAGTTACTATGGTAGTCCCAAGGGGGAGCTGTTTTTT. Encoded protein: CASSYYGSPKGELFF.

The chain employs TRBV6-5 and TRBJ2-3; D may be TRBD2 (5 bases). The CDR3 is 16 amino acids. The germline V gene encodes CDR1 MNHEY and CDR2 SVGAGI. Trimming took off 2 bases at V and 8 bases at J, with 20 bases between the two ends. In DNA, the CDR3 is TGTGCCAGCAGTTACAAAGGTCGTGGGAGTCTTCTTACGCAGTATTTT. This encodes CASSYKGRGSLLTQYF.

In this sample, this clone turned up once. The rearrangement links TRBV6-5 to TRBJ2-5; 12 nucleotides match TRBD2. There are 15 residues in the CDR3. In germline, CDR1 is MNHEY, CDR2 SVGAGI. V was pared by 7 bases and J by 9 bases, with 12 bases of the junction left unmatched. CDR3 sequence: CASTLLAGGGMAQYF. CDR3 coding DNA: TGTGCCAGCACCCTACTAGCGGGGGGCGGGATGGCCCAGTACTTC.

This chain links TRBV7-8 with TRBJ1-4; maybe TRBD1 (6 bases). Trimming removed 0 bases at V and 8 bases at J, with 16 bases between. The CDR3 runs to 16 residues. In germline, CDR1 is SGHVS, CDR2 FQNEAQ. The DNA for the CDR3 is TGTGCCAGCAGCTTAGCACCACAGGGTGCCGGGGAAAAACTGTTTTTT. It specifies CASSLAPQGAGEKLFF.

The chain carries TRBV27 and TRBJ2-7; 7 bases align to TRBD2. Germline V gene sequence: CDR1 MNHEY, CDR2 SMNVEV (reference sequence). The junction had 7 bases not matched to a gene; V was cut back by 6 bases and J by 2 bases. The CDR3 runs 14 residues. Here the CDR3 DNA reads TGTGCCAGCAGCCGGACTAGGACGGCCTACGAGCAGTACTTC. Residues: CASSRTRTAYEQYF.

V and J are TRBV25-1 and TRBJ2-2; the D is unclear. The V and J ends lost 6 bases and 6 bases respectively, with 8 bases between them. Per germline, CDR1 MGHDK and CDR2 SYGVNS. CDR3 length: 12 residues. DNA of the CDR3: TGTGCCAGCAGCCCCCGGGCCGGGGAGCTGTTTTTT. It yields the protein CASSPRAGELFF.

The chain joins TRBV7-6 to TRBJ1-1; D unclear. The germline V and J ends were trimmed by 1 base and 1 base, with 10 bases remaining between them. The length of the CDR3 is 15 residues. The germline V gene encodes CDR1 SGHVS and CDR2 FNYEAQ. Written as DNA, the CDR3 is TGTGCCAGCAGCTTAGACGCCAGATCGAACACTGAAGCTTTCTTT. This gives the protein CASSLDARSNTEAFF.

This chain links TRBV2 with TRBJ2-7, with 7 positions matching TRBD1. The ends lost 6 bases at V and 2 bases at J; junction bases unmatched: 4. Germline loops: CDR1 SNHLY, CDR2 FYNNEI. CDR3 size: 13 residues. DNA of the CDR3: TGTGCCAGCAGGGACAGGTGGACCTACGAGCAGTACTTC. Protein product: CASRDRWTYEQYF.